This is a list of T cell receptor beta chains from one sample in a study of cytomegalovirus exposure and HLA in healthy donors. The data were produced by immunoSEQ multiplex PCR, yet TCRdb's version contains in-frame clones alone and is incomplete. The data show approximately 59,000 clones, over 50% seen once. Material: PBMCs. The receptors derive from a man in his thirties or forties in good health and CMV-seronegative. Both conserved end residues are part of each CDR3. A D gene is named only where the DNA matches it firmly. Rows give clone size only sometimes, using once, few, many, or a class for an expanded clone.

j_gene	v_gene	abundance	d_gene	CDR3aa	CDR3nt
TRBJ2-5	TRBV4-1	.	TRBD2	CASSQDRGGGAETQYF	TGCGCCAGCAGCCAAGATCGGGGCGGGGGGGCAGAGACCCAGTACTTC
TRBJ2-7	TRBV4-2	few	TRBD2	CASSHSGTSGGEEQYF	TGTGCCAGCAGCCATTCTGGGACTAGCGGGGGGGAGGAGCAGTACTTC
TRBJ1-4	TRBV30	.	.	CAWSATRPGGEKLFF	TGTGCCTGGAGCGCCACCCGCCCCGGGGGTGAAAAACTGTTTTTT
TRBJ2-7	TRBV7-2	.	.	CASSPTESYEQYF	TGTGCCAGCAGCCCAACCGAGTCATACGAGCAGTACTTC
TRBJ2-5	TRBV4-1	few	.	CASTSKGSGAQETQYF	TGCGCCAGCACCTCAAAGGGAAGTGGGGCACAAGAGACCCAGTACTTC
TRBJ1-1	TRBV6-5	once	TRBD1	CASSRLGQVNTEAFF	TGTGCCAGCAGTCGATTGGGACAGGTCAACACTGAAGCTTTCTTT
TRBJ1-2	TRBV30	.	.	CAWSAGQQRGYTF	TGTGCCTGGAGTGCCGGACAGCAGAGAGGCTACACCTTC
TRBJ1-1	TRBV2	few	TRBD1	CASSVIQGIGTEAFF	TGTGCCAGCAGTGTCATACAGGGGATAGGCACTGAAGCTTTCTTT
TRBJ2-7	TRBV6-1	few	TRBD1	CATRRGQGASYEQYF	TGTGCCACCAGGCGGGGACAGGGGGCTTCCTACGAGCAGTACTTC
TRBJ2-1	TRBV13	few	TRBD2	CASSLTPGGNNEQFF	TGTGCCAGCAGCTTAACTCCGGGGGGGAACAATGAGCAGTTCTTC
TRBJ1-6	TRBV25-1	.	.	CASSPRALAGSPLHF	TGTGCCAGCAGTCCGCGGGCCCTGGCGGGATCACCCCTCCACTTT